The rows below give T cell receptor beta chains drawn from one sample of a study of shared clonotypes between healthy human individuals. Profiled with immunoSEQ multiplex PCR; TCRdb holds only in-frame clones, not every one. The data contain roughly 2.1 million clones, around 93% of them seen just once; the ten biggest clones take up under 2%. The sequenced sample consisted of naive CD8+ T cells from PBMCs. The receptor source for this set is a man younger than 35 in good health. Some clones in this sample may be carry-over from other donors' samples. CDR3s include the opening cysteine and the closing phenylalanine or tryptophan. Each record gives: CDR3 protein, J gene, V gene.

cdr3_aa: CASSSLQPNYGYTF
j_call: TRBJ1-2
v_call: TRBV6-5

cdr3_aa: CASSLAGGYTF
j_call: TRBJ1-2
v_call: TRBV5-5

cdr3_aa: CASRLFLGRMGGNTEAFF
j_call: TRBJ1-1
v_call: TRBV2

cdr3_aa: CASSSMGQKNQPQHF
j_call: TRBJ1-5
v_call: TRBV28

cdr3_aa: CASSLGRQPQHF
j_call: TRBJ1-5
v_call: TRBV5-8

cdr3_aa: CASSLDRALNTEAFF
j_call: TRBJ1-1
v_call: TRBV5-1

cdr3_aa: CASSQSMRQNTEAFF
j_call: TRBJ1-1
v_call: TRBV4-3

cdr3_aa: CASSLGVSYEQYF
j_call: TRBJ2-7
v_call: TRBV7-9

cdr3_aa: CASSLLQGMRDTQYF
j_call: TRBJ2-3
v_call: TRBV7-2

cdr3_aa: CASSIGLRITEAFF
j_call: TRBJ1-1
v_call: TRBV19

cdr3_aa: CAWNIDPTANYGYTF
j_call: TRBJ1-2
v_call: TRBV30

cdr3_aa: CASSQTRVAYGYTF
j_call: TRBJ1-2
v_call: TRBV4-1

cdr3_aa: CASSLRDRGRDGYTF
j_call: TRBJ1-2
v_call: TRBV5-6

cdr3_aa: CASSAFRANTEAFF
j_call: TRBJ1-1
v_call: TRBV19

cdr3_aa: CASSYWGANSYEQYF
j_call: TRBJ2-7
v_call: TRBV6-6

cdr3_aa: CSVEGTGFEQFF
j_call: TRBJ2-1
v_call: TRBV29-1

cdr3_aa: CARTIRVADRVRNTIYF
j_call: TRBJ1-3
v_call: TRBV7-4

cdr3_aa: CASSQDPAPNTEAFF
j_call: TRBJ1-1
v_call: TRBV4-1

cdr3_aa: CASSLPLGQGTPQGYNEQFF
j_call: TRBJ2-1
v_call: TRBV5-1

cdr3_aa: CATPTDTEAFF
j_call: TRBJ1-1
v_call: TRBV7-9

cdr3_aa: CASSEARAGGSYEQYF
j_call: TRBJ2-7
v_call: TRBV6-1

cdr3_aa: CASSLRTGGAYEQYF
j_call: TRBJ2-7
v_call: TRBV6-5

cdr3_aa: CASSLIARGMEYTEAFF
j_call: TRBJ1-1
v_call: TRBV5-6

cdr3_aa: CASSQDIRADTQYF
j_call: TRBJ2-3
v_call: TRBV14

cdr3_aa: CATSRESTGDTQYF
j_call: TRBJ2-3
v_call: TRBV15

cdr3_aa: CASSRDRGSTYEQYF
j_call: TRBJ2-7
v_call: TRBV7-2

cdr3_aa: CASSLGQGGREQFF
j_call: TRBJ2-1
v_call: TRBV9

cdr3_aa: CASSLGGGLIYGYTF
j_call: TRBJ1-2
v_call: TRBV7-8

cdr3_aa: CASSYGRQISYNEQFF
j_call: TRBJ2-1
v_call: TRBV6-5

cdr3_aa: CASSGGLPRSEAFF
j_call: TRBJ1-1
v_call: TRBV7-9

cdr3_aa: CASSSGWTNTEAFF
j_call: TRBJ1-1
v_call: TRBV27

cdr3_aa: CASSLIGSSHGYTF
j_call: TRBJ1-2
v_call: TRBV5-4

cdr3_aa: CASSQESSRYTF
j_call: TRBJ1-2
v_call: TRBV4-1

cdr3_aa: CASSVGRAGSYEQYF
j_call: TRBJ2-7
v_call: TRBV9

cdr3_aa: CSAGPRITGELFF
j_call: TRBJ2-2
v_call: TRBV29-1

cdr3_aa: CASSLGGSNYGYTF
j_call: TRBJ1-2
v_call: TRBV28

cdr3_aa: CASSLSGGDATYEQYF
j_call: TRBJ2-7
v_call: TRBV27

cdr3_aa: CATSRGGYGGVPYLAQYF
j_call: TRBJ2-5
v_call: TRBV15

cdr3_aa: CASSPETESDTQYF
j_call: TRBJ2-3
v_call: TRBV28

cdr3_aa: CATERDEAYGYTF
j_call: TRBJ1-2
v_call: TRBV10-3

cdr3_aa: CASSQDAGGGADTQYF
j_call: TRBJ2-3
v_call: TRBV4-3

cdr3_aa: CASSSPPYEQYF
j_call: TRBJ2-7
v_call: TRBV7-2

cdr3_aa: CASSPGLLYEQYF
j_call: TRBJ2-7
v_call: TRBV27

cdr3_aa: CASSLDVYEQYF
j_call: TRBJ2-7
v_call: TRBV5-5

cdr3_aa: CASSEGGARTAFTDTQYF
j_call: TRBJ2-3
v_call: TRBV6-1

cdr3_aa: CASSISGGQGDQPQHF
j_call: TRBJ1-5
v_call: TRBV19

cdr3_aa: CASSLTSGAFYEQYF
j_call: TRBJ2-7
v_call: TRBV13

cdr3_aa: CASSLWAGPREQYF
j_call: TRBJ2-7
v_call: TRBV27

cdr3_aa: CASSFAVGVGGYTF
j_call: TRBJ1-2
v_call: TRBV28

cdr3_aa: CASSLGPSSHNEQFF
j_call: TRBJ2-1
v_call: TRBV5-5

cdr3_aa: CASSLRSDNQPQHF
j_call: TRBJ1-5
v_call: TRBV27